The TCR beta chain described here comes from a study of T-cell memory formation after mild COVID-19. About the study: TCR clusters were mostly confined to one donor each.

Constant-segment primers served in 5'RACE that generated TCR alpha and TCR beta cDNA libraries bearing sample barcodes and UMIs. TCRdb itself ran the 5' RACE reads through MiXCR, one entry per CDR3 protein. The sample records around 250,000 distinct CDR3 sequences, 15% to 20% being singletons. CDR1 is SNHLY and CDR2 is FYNNEI in the germline V gene. The CDR3 spans 19 residues. Losses at the gene ends were 1 base for V and 1 base for J; bases not matched to a gene: 10. General study findings and limits: Among CD4+ contracting clones, most were CM and EM, and CD8+ ones EMRA. Confirmation was lacking for SARS-CoV-2 specificity of second-wave clones that peaked on day 37.

As to this clonotype: The antigen remains unidentified.

This clonotype originated in a man between 18 and 35 years old who had mild COVID-19 (a few samples of this study predate the infection). Cell type and time point are not known. Sequencing used PBMCs or a T cell subset sorted from them (not recorded which). This chain uses TRBV2 with TRBJ2-5, with 12 nucleotides matching TRBD2. CDR3 DNA sequence: TGTGCCAGCAGTGAAGTCCCCCTCACTAGCGGGGGGATCCAAGAGACCCAGTACTTC. As protein: CASSEVPLTSGGIQETQYF.